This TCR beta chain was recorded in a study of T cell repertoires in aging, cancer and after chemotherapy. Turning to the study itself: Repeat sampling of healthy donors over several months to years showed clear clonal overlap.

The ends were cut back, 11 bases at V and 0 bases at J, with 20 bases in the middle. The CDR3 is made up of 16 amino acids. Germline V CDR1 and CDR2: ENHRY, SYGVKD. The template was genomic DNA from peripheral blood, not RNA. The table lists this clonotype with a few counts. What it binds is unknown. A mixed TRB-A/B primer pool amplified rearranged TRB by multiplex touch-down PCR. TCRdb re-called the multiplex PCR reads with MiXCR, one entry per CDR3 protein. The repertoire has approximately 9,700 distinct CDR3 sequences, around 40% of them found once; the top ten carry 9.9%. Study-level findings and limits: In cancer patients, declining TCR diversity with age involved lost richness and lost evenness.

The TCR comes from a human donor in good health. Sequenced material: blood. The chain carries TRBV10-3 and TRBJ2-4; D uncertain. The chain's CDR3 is CAEWASNSLAKNIQYF. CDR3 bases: TGTGCCGAGTGGGCCTCTAACAGTCTAGCCAAAAACATTCAGTACTTC.